Following are 14 T cell receptor beta chains from one sample sequenced in a study of blood T cell repertoires in COVID-19. Produced via immunoSEQ multiplex PCR; TCRdb's table is partial and in-frame only. Of 150,000 to 200,000 clones in the sample, approximately 81% were seen once. The sample was peripheral blood. The receptor source for this set is a man in his late teens or twenties with active or convalescent COVID-19.

This clone is a singleton in its sample. V usage is TRBV18 and J usage is TRBJ2-3; D remains ambiguous. V was shortened by 7 bases and J by 2 bases, with 7 bases between the two germline ends. CDR3 length equals 12 residues. Germline V gene lookup returns CDR1 KGHSH and CDR2 LQKENI. The CDR3 is CASCPNTDTQYF. The DNA of the CDR3 is TGTGCCAGCTGTCCCAACACAGATACGCAGTATTTT. Filled out from reference TRBV18 and TRBJ2-3, the complete variable domain reads NAGVMQNPRHLVRRRGQEARLRCSPMKGHSHVYWYRQLPEEGLKFMVYLQKENIIDESGMPKERFSAEFPKEGPSILRIQQVVRGDSAAYFCASCPNTDTQYFGPGTRLTVL.

This rearrangement joins TRBV2 to TRBJ1-4, with TRBD1 matching over 8 bases. V dropped 7 bases and J dropped 8; count of bases not matched to a gene: 9. Germline V lookup: CDR1 SNHLY, CDR2 FYNNEI. This CDR3 comprises 14 residues. The CDR3 nucleotides are TGTGCCAGCACCCCGGGACAGGCGGTCGAAAAACTGTTTTTT. Translation: CASTPGQAVEKLFF.

The CDR3: CASRFDGNTFGEQFF. CDR3 DNA sequence: TGTGCCAGTAGATTCGACGGCAACACGTTCGGGGAGCAGTTCTTC. This chain uses TRBV19 with TRBJ2-1; D is unresolved. The germline gives CDR1 LNHDA, CDR2 SQIVND (reference sequence). Trimming took off 6 bases at V and 10 bases at J, with 22 bases between the two ends. The CDR3 spans 15 residues.

The rearrangement links TRBV6-5 to TRBJ2-7, with TRBD1 as a possible D gene (6 bases). This CDR3 has 16 amino acids. The germline CDR1 and CDR2 sequences are MNHEY and SVGAGI. Trimming shortened V by 0 bases and J by 1 base, and 13 bases separated the two germline ends. The CDR3 region has the DNA TGTGCCAGCAGTTACTCTAGACAGGATCTATCCTACGAGCAGTACTTC. Its protein product is CASSYSRQDLSYEQYF.

The V call is TRBV4-3, the J call TRBJ1-5, with D unresolved. Trimming cost V 2 bases and J 4 bases, with 9 bases left between them. The CDR3 sequence is 14 residues long. Germline V gives CDR1 LGHNA, CDR2 YSLEER. The DNA of the CDR3 is TGCGCCAGCAGCCAAAATGGGCAGAATCAGCCCCAGCATTTT. Translating gives CASSQNGQNQPQHF.

V is TRBV7-8 and J is TRBJ2-2; possibly TRBD2 for D (6 bases). The V and J ends lost 4 bases and 7 bases respectively, with 13 bases between them. There are 14 residues in the CDR3. Germline CDR1 reads SGHVS; CDR2 reads FQNEAQ. CDR3 nucleotide sequence: TGTGCCAGCAGCTCATACGGGCGGGACGGGGAGCTGTTTTTT. It is translated as CASSSYGRDGELFF.

The chain joins TRBV6-5 to TRBJ1-5; D is unclear. This CDR3 spans 14 amino acids. Germline V lookup: CDR1 MNHEY, CDR2 SVGAGI. Trimming took 7 bases from V and 4 from J, leaving 14 bases between them. The CDR3 here is CASTQLRGNQPQHF. The CDR3 nucleotides are TGTGCCAGCACCCAGCTACGGGGAAATCAGCCCCAGCATTTT.

The chain combines TRBV19 with TRBJ1-3; 7 bases map to TRBD1. Germline CDR1 LNHDA, CDR2 SQIVND (reference sequence). V trimming: 5 bases; J trimming: 2 bases; junction bases outside the gene matches: 6. CDR3 size: 15 residues. The CDR3 spells CASSGGQVAGNTIYF. The CDR3, as DNA: TGTGCCAGTAGTGGCGGACAGGTCGCTGGAAACACCATATATTTT.

The gene calls are TRBV25-1 and TRBJ2-2; D might be TRBD1 (6 bases). The V end was cut by 6 bases, the J end by 0 bases, with 14 bases between. CDR1 MGHDK and CDR2 SYGVNS come from the germline V gene. The CDR3 consists of 16 residues. The CDR3 loop is CASSATRTANTGELFF. The CDR3 nucleotides are TGTGCCAGCAGCGCCACCAGGACAGCGAACACCGGGGAGCTGTTTTTT.

The CDR3 protein is CASSQGLVYNEQFF. The DNA of the CDR3 is TGCGCCAGCAGCCAAGGACTAGTTTACAATGAGCAGTTCTTC. The chain combines TRBV5-1 with TRBJ2-1, with TRBD2 matching over 7 bases. CDR3 length: 14 amino acids. V gave up 4 bases and J gave up 4 bases; unmatched junction bases: 5. Germline V gives CDR1 SGHRS, CDR2 YFSETQ. Looking up the rest from reference TRBV5-1 and TRBJ2-1 gives the full variable domain: KAGVTQTPRYLIKTRGQQVTLSCSPISGHRSVSWYQQTPGQGLQFLFEYFSETQRNKGNFPGRFSGRQFSNSRSEMNVSTLELGDSALYLCASSQGLVYNEQFFGPGTRLTVL.

This clone was seen a single time. The chain carries TRBV16 and TRBJ2-1, with 10 bases matching TRBD1. This CDR3 spans 15 amino acids. Per the germline V gene, CDR1 is KGHSY and CDR2 is FQNENV. V trimming: 2 bases; J trimming: 5 bases; junction bases outside the gene matches: 3. The DNA of the CDR3 is TGTGCCAGCAGCCAAGCGGGGACAGGGGACAATGAGCAGTTCTTC. Its protein is CASSQAGTGDNEQFF.

The chain links TRBV19 to TRBJ1-2; 8 bases map to TRBD1. The length of the CDR3 is 13 residues. Unmatched junction bases numbered 7, after V lost 5 bases and J lost 8 bases. Germline loops: CDR1 LNHDA, CDR2 SQIVND (reference sequence). The chain's CDR3 is CASSLDRARGYTF. The CDR3 DNA is TGTGCCAGTAGTCTGGACAGGGCGCGGGGCTACACCTTC.

This chain uses TRBV5-8 with TRBJ2-2, with D tentatively TRBD1 (6 bases). Trimming took off 4 bases at V and 4 bases at J, with 17 bases between the two ends. The CDR3 spans 16 residues. Germline V lookup: CDR1 SGHTS, CDR2 YDEGEE. Here the CDR3 DNA reads TGTGCCAGCAGCCTCACAGGGAGCCGGCGCACCGGGGAGCTGTTTTTT. Its protein product is CASSLTGSRRTGELFF.

The chain has TRBV4-2 and TRBJ1-1, with TRBD1 identical over 8 bases. The CDR3 loop spans 15 amino acids. The V gene end was trimmed by 3 bases and the J gene end by 1 base; junction bases not matched to a gene: 4. Germline assignment: CDR1 LGHNA and CDR2 YNFKEQ. This CDR3 is CASSHPGTGNTEAFF. CDR3 in DNA: TGTGCCAGCAGCCACCCCGGGACAGGGAACACTGAAGCTTTCTTT.